The sample holds many counts of the clone carrying this TCR beta chain. Its antigen is undetermined. The sample originates from a study of CD8+CD57+ T cells in acquired aplastic anemia. Background on the study: Sorted CD4+ and CD8+ cells yielded DNA averaging about 3.2 ug.

V was clipped by 0 bases and J by 3 bases, with 20 bases between them. Germline V gene lookup returns CDR1 LNHDA and CDR2 SQIVND (reference sequence). This CDR3 is 18 amino acids long. All patients picked for sequencing had shown, by flow cytometry, an expansion of CD8+CD57+ cells. Whole-study findings and limits: Both patients and controls carried the same twenty-nine CD8+ CDR3 sequences.

Genomic DNA, the template, was used for profiling of the TCR beta VDJ and CDR3. TCRdb reprocessed the reads with MiXCR, giving one entry per CDR3 protein. The table includes over 150,000 distinct CDR3 sequences, roughly 65% detected once. Input material: sorted CD4+, CD8+, or CD8+CD57+ T cells (not recorded which) from PBMCs. The sequence derives from a human donor with aplastic anemia. The J gene is TRBJ1-1, the V gene TRBV19, with a tentative D call TRBD1 (5 bases). CDR3 DNA sequence: TGTGCCAGTAGTATAGATTCGGTTACTCTCCAAGGGGACACTGAAGCTTTCTTT. It encodes CASSIDSVTLQGDTEAFF.